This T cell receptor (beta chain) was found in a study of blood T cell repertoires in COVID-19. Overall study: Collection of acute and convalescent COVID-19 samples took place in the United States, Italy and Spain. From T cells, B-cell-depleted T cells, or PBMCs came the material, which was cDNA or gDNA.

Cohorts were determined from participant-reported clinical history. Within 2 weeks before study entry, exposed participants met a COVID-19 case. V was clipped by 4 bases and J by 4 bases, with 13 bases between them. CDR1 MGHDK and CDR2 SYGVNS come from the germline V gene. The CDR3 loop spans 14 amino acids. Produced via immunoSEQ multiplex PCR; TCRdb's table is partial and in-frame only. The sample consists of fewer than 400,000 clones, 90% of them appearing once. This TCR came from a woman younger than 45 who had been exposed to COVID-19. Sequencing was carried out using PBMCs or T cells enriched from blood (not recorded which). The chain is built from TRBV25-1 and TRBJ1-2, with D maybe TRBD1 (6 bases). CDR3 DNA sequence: TGTGCCAGCAGTGGATATGGGGGCTTCTATGGCTACACCTTC. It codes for CASSGYGGFYGYTF.